This TCR beta chain was retrieved from a study of cytomegalovirus exposure and HLA in healthy donors. Germline loops: CDR1 MNHNS, CDR2 SASEGT. V lost 4 bases to trimming and J lost 7 bases, with 14 bases between them. This CDR3 comprises 14 residues. The primer mix had 60 Vbeta and 13 Jbeta primers. Profiled with immunoSEQ multiplex PCR; TCRdb holds only in-frame clones, not every one. The sample comprises some 150,000 clones, over 70% of which are singletons, and around 7% rests with the top ten. Sequencing input: PBMCs. The gene calls are TRBV6-1 and TRBJ2-1; possibly TRBD2 for D (6 bases). This sequence was found in a woman in her 40s in good health and CMV-seropositive. The CDR3 DNA reads as TGTGCCAGCAGTGTAGGGACTCCCTCGAATGAGCAGTTCTTC. This translates into CASSVGTPSNEQFF.